Described below is a single T cell receptor beta chain sequence and its context. This CDR3 has 12 amino acids. The V gene's germline CDR1 is SNHLY and CDR2 FYNNEI. V lost 6 bases and J 4 bases, leaving 7 bases between the germline ends. This table comes from immunoSEQ multiplex PCR, and its TCRdb copy is limited to in-frame clones, with some not included. The sample includes 90,000 to 95,000 clones, approximately 90% seen only once; the top ten take 0.8% to 0.95%. This specimen belongs to a study of T cell changes during pregnancy in multiple sclerosis. This TCR came from a female donor with multiple sclerosis, enrolled in a pregnancy study. The J gene is TRBJ1-5, the V gene TRBV2, with no clear D. Sample: peripheral blood, taken before pregnancy. CDR3 region: CASRKSNQPQHF. In DNA, the CDR3 is TGTGCCAGCAGAAAGAGTAATCAGCCCCAGCATTTT.